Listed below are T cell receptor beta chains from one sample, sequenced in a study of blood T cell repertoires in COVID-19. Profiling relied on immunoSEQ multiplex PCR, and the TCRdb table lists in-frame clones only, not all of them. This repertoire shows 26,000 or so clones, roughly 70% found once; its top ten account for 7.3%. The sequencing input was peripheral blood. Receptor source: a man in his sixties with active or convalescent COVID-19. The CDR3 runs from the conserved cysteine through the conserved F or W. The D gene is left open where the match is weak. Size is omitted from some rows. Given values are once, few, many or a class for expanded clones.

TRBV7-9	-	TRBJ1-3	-	TGTGCCAGCAGAAGGGTGAGCGGTGGAAACACCATATATTTT	CASRRVSGGNTIYF
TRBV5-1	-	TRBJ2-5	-	TGCGCCAGCCGGGTGGCCCAAGAGACCCAGTACTTC	CASRVAQETQYF
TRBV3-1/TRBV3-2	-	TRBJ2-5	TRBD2	TGTGCCAGCAGCCCTGGGACTAGCGGGAGGAGTGAGACCCAGTACTTC	CASSPGTSGRSETQYF
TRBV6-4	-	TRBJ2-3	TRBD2	TGTGCCAGCAGTGAAGAGCGGGGATCCACAGATACGCAGTATTTT	CASSEERGSTDTQYF
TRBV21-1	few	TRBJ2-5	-	TGTGCCAGCAGGGGTGCCCGGGGGGTCCAAGAGACCCAGTACTTC	CASRGARGVQETQYF
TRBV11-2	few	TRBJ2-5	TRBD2	TGTGCCAGCAGCTTAACTAGCGGACCTCAAGAGACCCAGTACTTC	CASSLTSGPQETQYF
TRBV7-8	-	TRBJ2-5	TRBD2	TGTGCCAGCAGCCAAGCAGCGGGAGCGAAGACCCAGTACTTC	CASSQAAGAKTQYF
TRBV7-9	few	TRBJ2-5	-	TGTGCCAGCAGCTTAGACAGGCCAAAAGAGACCCAGTACTTC	CASSLDRPKETQYF
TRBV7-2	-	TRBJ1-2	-	TGTGCCAGCAGCTCCGTTGGCTACACCTTC	CASSSVGYTF
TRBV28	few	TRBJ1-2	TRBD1	TGTGCCAGCAGTTTGGGTTCGGGACAGGCAATCTATGGCTACACCTTC	CASSLGSGQAIYGYTF
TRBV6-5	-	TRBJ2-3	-	TGTGCCAGCAGTACAGGGACCACAGATACGCAGTATTTT	CASSTGTTDTQYF